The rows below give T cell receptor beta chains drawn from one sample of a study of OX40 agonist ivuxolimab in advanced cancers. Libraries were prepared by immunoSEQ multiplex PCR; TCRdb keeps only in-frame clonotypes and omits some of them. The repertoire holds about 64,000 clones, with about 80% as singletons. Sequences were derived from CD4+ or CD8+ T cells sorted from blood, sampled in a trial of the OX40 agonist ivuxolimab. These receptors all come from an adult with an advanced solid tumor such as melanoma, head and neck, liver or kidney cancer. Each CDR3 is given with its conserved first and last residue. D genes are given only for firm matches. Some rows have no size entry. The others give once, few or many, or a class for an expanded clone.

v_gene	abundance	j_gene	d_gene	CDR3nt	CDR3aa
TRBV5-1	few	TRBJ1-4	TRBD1	TGCGCCAGCAGAGGGACAGCAACTAATGAAAAACTGTTTTTT	CASRGTATNEKLFF
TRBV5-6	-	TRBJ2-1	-	TGTGCCAGCAGTTCACTAGTGCCGGTCTACAATGAGCAGTTCTTC	CASSSLVPVYNEQFF
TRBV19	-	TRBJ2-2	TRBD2	TGTGCCAGTAGTAAGGAACCAGGGACTAGTTTCACCGGGGAGCTGTTTTTT	CASSKEPGTSFTGELFF
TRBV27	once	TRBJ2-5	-	TGTGCCAGCAGTTTTAACGAGGGAGCCCAAGAGACCCAGTACTTC	CASSFNEGAQETQYF
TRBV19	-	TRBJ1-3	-	TGTGCCAGCTCCGACGGAAACACCATATATTTT	CASSDGNTIYF
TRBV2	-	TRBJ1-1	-	TGTGCCAGCAGCTCCGAGAGGGGTAACACTGAAGCTTTCTTT	CASSSERGNTEAFF
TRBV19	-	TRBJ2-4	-	TGTGCCAGTACCCCGGGGCGGCACAACATTCAGTACTTC	CASTPGRHNIQYF
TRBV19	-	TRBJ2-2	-	TGTGCCAGCATCAGGGGGGCCGCGAACACCGGGGAGCTGTTTTTT	CASIRGAANTGELFF
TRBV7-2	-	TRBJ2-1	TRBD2	TGTGCCAGCAGCCAGGGACTAGCGGGGGGTGAGCAGTTCTTC	CASSQGLAGGEQFF
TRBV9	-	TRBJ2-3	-	TGTGCCAGCAGCGTAGGGGATAGGACTGCAGATACGCAGTATTTT	CASSVGDRTADTQYF
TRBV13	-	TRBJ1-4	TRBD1	TGTGCCAGCAGCTTAGGACAGGGGGCCCTTAATGAAAAACTGTTTTTT	CASSLGQGALNEKLFF
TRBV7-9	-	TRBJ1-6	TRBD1	TGTGCCAGCAGCCCCGGGACAGGGAAGAACTCACCCCTCCACTTT	CASSPGTGKNSPLHF
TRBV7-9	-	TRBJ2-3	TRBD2	TGTGCCAGCAGCTTACCGGGAGGGCTGACAGATACGCAGTATTTT	CASSLPGGLTDTQYF
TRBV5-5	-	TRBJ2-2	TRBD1	TGTGCCAGCAGCTTCACAGGGGGGTTCACCGGGGAGCTGTTTTTT	CASSFTGGFTGELFF
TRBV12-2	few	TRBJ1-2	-	TGTGCAAGTCGCTTAGTACAGGGAGCACTGAGCTACACCTTC	CASRLVQGALSYTF
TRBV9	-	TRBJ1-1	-	TGTGCCAGCAGCCCCGGGCGGATGAACACTGAAGCTTTCTTT	CASSPGRMNTEAFF
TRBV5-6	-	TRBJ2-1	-	TGTGCCAGCAGCCGGCCTTCCTACAATGAGCAGTTCTTC	CASSRPSYNEQFF
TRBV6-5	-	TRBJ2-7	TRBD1	TGTGCCAGCAGTCAAACGGACAGGGGACACGAGCAGTACTTC	CASSQTDRGHEQYF
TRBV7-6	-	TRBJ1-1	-	TGTGCCAGCAGTCCGGACGGGTTCAGGGAAGCTTTCTTT	CASSPDGFREAFF
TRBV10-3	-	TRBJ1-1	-	TGTGCCATCAGCCCCGGGGGGTCTGAAGCTTTCTTT	CAISPGGSEAFF
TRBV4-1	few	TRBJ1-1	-	TGCGCCAGCAGCCAGGCCTGGGACGGAAGGGAAGCTTTCTTT	CASSQAWDGREAFF
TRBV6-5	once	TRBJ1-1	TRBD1	TGTGCCAGCAGTTACGGACAGGGGGTGGTCACTGAAGCTTTCTTT	CASSYGQGVVTEAFF
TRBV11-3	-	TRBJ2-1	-	TGTGCCAGCAGCTTAAGAACAGGGGAGCAGTTCTTC	CASSLRTGEQFF
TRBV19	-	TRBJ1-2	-	TGTGCCAGTAGTGGAGGTTGGGCAGGGGAAAACTATGGCTACACCTTC	CASSGGWAGENYGYTF
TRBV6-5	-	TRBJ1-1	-	TGTGCCAGCAGTTACTCGATGACATCGAACACTGAAGCTTTCTTT	CASSYSMTSNTEAFF
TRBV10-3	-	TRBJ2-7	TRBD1	TGTGCCATCACTCAAGGACAGGGAACCTACGAGCAGTACTTC	CAITQGQGTYEQYF
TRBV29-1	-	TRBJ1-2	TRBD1	TGCAGCGTTGAAGGGGGTTGGACAGGAAATGGCTACACCTTC	CSVEGGWTGNGYTF
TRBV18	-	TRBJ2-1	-	TGTGCCAGCTCACCTCGACCGGGGAATGAGCAGTTCTTC	CASSPRPGNEQFF
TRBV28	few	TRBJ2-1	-	TGTGCCAGCAGTTTAGCCCCCGGGGTGGGCGGCGGATACAATGAGCAGTTCTTC	CASSLAPGVGGGYNEQFF
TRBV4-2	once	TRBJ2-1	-	TGTGCCAGCAGCCCTGGCGACAGCTCCTACAATGAGCAGTTCTTC	CASSPGDSSYNEQFF
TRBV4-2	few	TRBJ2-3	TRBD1	TGTGCCAGCAGCCACCTAGACAGGGGCACAGATACGCAGTATTTT	CASSHLDRGTDTQYF
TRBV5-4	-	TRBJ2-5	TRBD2	TGTGCCAGCAGCTTTAGCGGGAGGGGAGTTTGGGAGACCCAGTACTTC	CASSFSGRGVWETQYF
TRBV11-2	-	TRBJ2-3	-	TGTGCCAGCAGCTTATCCACAGATACGCAGTATTTT	CASSLSTDTQYF
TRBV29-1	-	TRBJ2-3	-	TGCAGCGTTGAACAGGGGAGCGGCACAGATACGCAGTATTTT	CSVEQGSGTDTQYF
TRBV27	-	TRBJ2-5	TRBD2	TGTGCCTCCGGGACTAGCAGACTTCAAGAGACCCAGTACTTC	CASGTSRLQETQYF
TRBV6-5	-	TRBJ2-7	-	TGTGCCAGCAGAACATACTCCGAGCAGTACTTC	CASRTYSEQYF
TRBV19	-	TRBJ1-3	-	TGTGCCAGTAGTTCCCGGAAAGGGACCCACTCTGGAAACACCATATATTTT	CASSSRKGTHSGNTIYF
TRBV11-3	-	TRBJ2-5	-	TGTGCCAGCAGCTTACGGGGGGAGACCCAGTACTTC	CASSLRGETQYF
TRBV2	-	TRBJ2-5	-	TGTGCCAGCAGCCCCAACGGGCTAGTAGTTCAAAAAGAGACCCAGTACTTC	CASSPNGLVVQKETQYF
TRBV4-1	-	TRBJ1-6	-	TGCGCCAGCAGCCCCAACGTCCAGGGCCTATCACCCCTCCACTTT	CASSPNVQGLSPLHF
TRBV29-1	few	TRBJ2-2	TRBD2	TGCAGCGTTGCGGCGGGAGGGGGGCCCGGGGAGCTGTTTTTT	CSVAAGGGPGELFF
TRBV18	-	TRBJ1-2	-	TGTGCCAGCTCACGCCAAGGGTCAGGTAACTATGGCTACACCTTC	CASSRQGSGNYGYTF
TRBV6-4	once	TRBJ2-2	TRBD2	TGTGCCAGCAGTGTGGACGGGGGGTACACCGGGGAGCTGTTTTTT	CASSVDGGYTGELFF
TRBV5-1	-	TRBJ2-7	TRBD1	TGCGCCAGCAGCTTCTCCGGGACAGGGGTCGAGCAGTACTTC	CASSFSGTGVEQYF
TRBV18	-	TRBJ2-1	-	TGTGCCAGCTCACCACCCCCGAAACTAGCCCTAGAGCAGTTCTTC	CASSPPPKLALEQFF
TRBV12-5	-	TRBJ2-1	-	TGTGCTAGTGGTTTGGAGCGGGTCCAGTTCTTC	CASGLERVQFF
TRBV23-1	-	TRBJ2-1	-	TGCGCCAGCAGTCAATTAAACAGGCAGGCTGCGGGTGAGCAGTTCTTC	CASSQLNRQAAGEQFF
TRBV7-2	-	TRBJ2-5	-	TGTGCCAGCAGCTTAGTCGGGGGCGGGGAGACCCAGTACTTC	CASSLVGGGETQYF
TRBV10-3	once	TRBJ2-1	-	TGTGCCATCAGTGACCCTGGACGCAGCTCGGACAATGAGCAGTTCTTC	CAISDPGRSSDNEQFF
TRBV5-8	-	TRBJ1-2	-	TGTGCCAGCAGCTTTGAGACAACCGGATTTGGCTACACCTTC	CASSFETTGFGYTF
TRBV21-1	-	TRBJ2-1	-	TGTGCCAGCCTGCGGGAGAACTACAATGAGCAGTTCTTC	CASLRENYNEQFF
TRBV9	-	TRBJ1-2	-	TGTGCCAGCAGCACCTTGGAATCGGGGAGGTATGGCTACACCTTC	CASSTLESGRYGYTF